This T cell receptor beta chain stems from a study of blood T cell repertoires in COVID-19. Whole-study context: Samples taken during acute and convalescent COVID-19 were collected in the United States, Italy and Spain. T cells, B-cell-depleted T cells, or PBMCs provided the cDNA or gDNA that served as material.

Germline assignment: CDR1 ENHRY and CDR2 SYGVKD. The CDR3 loop spans 12 amino acids. V was pared by 10 bases and J by 1 base, with 10 bases between. Original processing methods: Reference gene primer amplification yielded estimated nucleated cell counts. Method: immunoSEQ multiplex PCR; TCRdb's copy keeps in-frame clones and lacks some. The DNA gave D and trimming, while V, J and clone size come from that table. This sample has about 160,000 clones, with approximately 83% found just once. This rearrangement joins TRBV10-3 to TRBJ2-5; TRBD1 is a possible D gene (5 bases). Sequenced material: peripheral blood. This receptor was identified in a woman older than 75 with active or convalescent COVID-19. The CDR3 region has the DNA TGTGCCACTCAGGGAATCCAAGAGACCCAGTACTTC. It specifies CATQGIQETQYF.